This TCR beta chain came from a study of cytomegalovirus exposure and HLA in healthy donors. 13 Jbeta primers and 60 Vbeta primers were used for the PCR. TCRdb's table, derived via immunoSEQ multiplex PCR, lists solely in-frame clones and lacks some. The sample contains 150,000 to 160,000 clones, roughly 70% of which appear only once. The V and J ends lost 2 bases and 6 bases respectively, with 17 bases between them. The length of the CDR3 is 15 residues. Germline V gene data show CDR1 as KGHSH and CDR2 as LQKENI. This sequence was found in a man younger than 45 in good health and CMV-seronegative. The chain employs TRBV18 and TRBJ2-7; tentative D call: TRBD2 (6 bases). The sequenced sample consisted of PBMCs. CDR3 loop: CASSPRRDYPPEQYF. The CDR3 DNA reads TGTGCCAGCTCACCAAGGCGGGATTACCCTCCCGAGCAGTACTTC.